These T cell receptor beta chains were read from a single sample in a study of human T cells and chemical hapten exposure. TCRdb recomputed calls from the RACE reads with MiXCR, one row per CDR3 protein. The sample holds 90,000 to 120,000 distinct CDR3 sequences; 9.5% to 12% are singletons and the top ten take around 3.4%. This sample comprised whole blood, obtained in connection with sensitization to the hapten diphenylcyclopropenone (DPC). The origin of the receptors is a woman aged 40 to 55 with alopecia areata. Some clones in this sample may be carry-over from other donors' samples. The CDR3 runs from the conserved cysteine through the conserved F or W. The D gene is left open where the match is weak. Size tells how often a clone was seen (once, few, many) or the class of an expanded clone, and some rows leave it out.

d_gene: .; j_gene: TRBJ1-4; abundance: few; v_gene: TRBV11-2; CDR3aa: CASSSQRDRRRVFF; CDR3nt: TGTGCCAGCAGCTCGCAAAGAGACAGGCGCCGAGTGTTTTTT
d_gene: .; j_gene: TRBJ2-1; abundance: .; v_gene: TRBV28; CDR3aa: CASSLTGSYNEQFF; CDR3nt: TGTGCCAGCAGTTTAACAGGTTCCTACAATGAGCAGTTCTTC
d_gene: .; j_gene: TRBJ1-2; abundance: .; v_gene: TRBV20-1; CDR3aa: CSARDFAGQYGYTF; CDR3nt: TGCAGTGCTAGAGATTTCGCAGGGCAATATGGCTACACCTTC
d_gene: TRBD2; j_gene: TRBJ2-1; abundance: few; v_gene: TRBV6-6; CDR3aa: CASSTPPGLARIDEQFF; CDR3nt: TGTGCCAGCAGTACGCCTCCGGGACTAGCGCGGATCGATGAGCAGTTCTTC
d_gene: .; j_gene: TRBJ1-1; abundance: few; v_gene: TRBV6-2/TRBV6-3; CDR3aa: CASSYHDRKNTEAFF; CDR3nt: TGTGCCAGCAGTTATCATGACAGGAAGAACACTGAAGCTTTCTTT
d_gene: .; j_gene: TRBJ1-1; abundance: many; v_gene: TRBV5-4; CDR3aa: CASSLDWTEAFF; CDR3nt: TGTGCCAGCAGCCTCGACTGGACTGAAGCTTTCTTT
d_gene: .; j_gene: TRBJ2-3; abundance: .; v_gene: TRBV7-2; CDR3aa: CASSRRGGGVGDTQYF; CDR3nt: TGTGCCAGCAGCCGGAGAGGGGGGGGCGTTGGAGATACGCAGTATTTT
d_gene: TRBD2; j_gene: TRBJ2-7; abundance: many; v_gene: TRBV29-1; CDR3aa: CSVALAGVTYEQYF; CDR3nt: TGCAGCGTTGCCCTAGCGGGTGTAACCTACGAGCAGTACTTC
d_gene: TRBD2; j_gene: TRBJ2-5; abundance: .; v_gene: TRBV7-9; CDR3aa: CASSSSSGQETQYF; CDR3nt: TGTGCCAGCAGCTCCTCTAGCGGACAAGAGACCCAGTACTTC
d_gene: .; j_gene: TRBJ2-3; abundance: few; v_gene: TRBV11-1; CDR3aa: CASSPRDFGGTQYF; CDR3nt: TGTGCCAGCAGCCCCCGGGACTTCGGGGGAACGCAGTATTTT
d_gene: .; j_gene: TRBJ2-7; abundance: .; v_gene: TRBV12-2; CDR3aa: CASRSLTGLLQEQYF; CDR3nt: TGTGCAAGTCGCTCCCTGACGGGACTGCTGCAAGAGCAGTACTTC